These 18 T cell receptor beta chains originate from one sample sequenced in a study of blood T cell repertoires in COVID-19. The method was immunoSEQ multiplex PCR; TCRdb's version includes in-frame clones alone and lacks a portion of them. The data hold 10,000 or so clones, with less than 85% observed a single time. The sequenced sample was peripheral blood. The receptors shown here come from a human donor in a cohort sampled during active COVID-19.

This chain connects TRBV27 to TRBJ2-3, with TRBD2 as a possible D gene (6 bases). The CDR3 has 17 amino acids. V shed 2 bases and J shed 3 bases, with 18 bases lying between them. Germline CDR1 is MNHEY and CDR2 is SMNVEV (reference sequence). The DNA of the CDR3 is TGTGCCAGCAGTTTAAGGCTAGCGAGGAGGTGGACAGATACGCAGTATTTT. Protein product: CASSLRLARRWTDTQYF.

The chain is built from TRBV24-1 and TRBJ2-1; 7 nucleotides agree with TRBD2. The V and J ends lost 5 bases and 3 bases, in that order; junction bases with no gene match: 3. CDR3 length: 14 residues. Germline V gene lookup returns CDR1 KGHDR and CDR2 SFDVKD. The CDR3, as DNA: TGTGCCACCAGTGGGGGGGGGAACTACAATGAGCAGTTCTTC. Translating gives CATSGGGNYNEQFF.

This chain connects TRBV28 to TRBJ1-5; D ambiguous. The germline gives CDR1 MDHEN, CDR2 SYDVKM. CDR3 length: 15 amino acids. Between the trimmed V and J ends, which lost 5 bases and 2 bases, there was a span of 13 bases. The CDR3 DNA reads as TGTGCCAGCAGTCGCAGACGACACGGCAATCAGCCCCAGCATTTT. Residues: CASSRRRHGNQPQHF.

The V and J genes are TRBV6-5 and TRBJ1-1; D uncertain. V lost 0 bases and J 8 bases, leaving 13 bases between the germline ends. CDR3 length equals 14 residues. Per the germline V gene, CDR1 is MNHEY and CDR2 is SVGAGI. CDR3 protein: CASSYSLPVQEAFF. The CDR3 DNA is TGTGCCAGCAGTTACTCTTTACCCGTCCAGGAAGCTTTCTTT.

The gene calls are TRBV20-1 and TRBJ2-6; 7 bases are shared with TRBD1. V trimming: 3 bases; J trimming: 3 bases; junction bases outside the gene matches: 11. CDR1 is DFQATT, CDR2 SNEGSKA, per germline (reference sequence). The CDR3 runs 17 residues. The CDR3 spells CSASTQQGTGGANVLTF. The CDR3 coding sequence is TGCAGTGCTAGTACCCAACAGGGGACGGGTGGGGCCAACGTCCTGACTTTC.

The chain recombines TRBV10-1 with TRBJ2-5; 8 nucleotides agree with TRBD2. Germline CDR1 and CDR2: WNHNN and SYGVQD (reference sequence). V shed 0 bases and J 9 bases; nucleotides not matched to a gene: 6. This CDR3 is built from 14 residues. Here the CDR3 reads CASSESLAGMPQYF. Written as DNA, the CDR3 is TGCGCCAGCAGTGAGTCGTTAGCGGGGATGCCCCAGTACTTC.

The chain's CDR3 is CASSAATGGLKTQYF. The DNA of the CDR3 is TGTGCCAGCAGCGCCGCAACCGGTGGTTTGAAGACCCAGTACTTC. The rearrangement uses TRBV9 and TRBJ2-5; D is uncertain. CDR1 SGDLS and CDR2 YYNGEE come from the germline V gene. This CDR3 spans 15 amino acids. Between the trimmed V and J ends, which lost 3 bases and 6 bases, there was a span of 18 bases.

V usage is TRBV5-4 and J usage is TRBJ2-2, with 8 bases lining up with TRBD2. V was pared by 5 bases and J by 0 bases, with 6 bases of the junction left unmatched. Germline CDR1 is SGHNT and CDR2 is YYREEE (reference sequence). The CDR3 is 16 residues long. The CDR3 coding sequence is TGTGCCAGCAGATCCCAGCGGGAGACGAACACCGGGGAGCTGTTTTTT. Translated, it gives CASRSQRETNTGELFF.

The rearrangement joins TRBV2 to TRBJ2-5; maybe TRBD2 (7 bases). This CDR3 comprises 13 residues. Trimming took 8 bases from V and 1 from J, leaving 11 bases between them. Germline V gene lookup returns CDR1 SNHLY and CDR2 FYNNEI. The CDR3 DNA follows: TGTGCCAGCTTGGCGGGGGCCCAAGAGACCCAGTACTTC. It translates to CASLAGAQETQYF.

This sequence joins TRBV4-1 and TRBJ1-5; D gene uncertain. The CDR3 is made up of 16 amino acids. Germline CDR1 and CDR2: MGHRA and YSYEKL. The germline V and J ends were trimmed by 0 bases and 2 bases, with 11 bases remaining between them. The CDR3 bases are TGCGCCAGCAGCCAAGAGGGCCGGTCGGGCAATCAGCCCCAGCATTTT. This gives the protein CASSQEGRSGNQPQHF.

The chain employs TRBV7-9 and TRBJ2-5; 11 bases align to TRBD1. V trimming: 5 bases; J trimming: 5 bases; junction bases outside the gene matches: 7. The CDR3 has 15 amino acids. Looked up from germline, CDR1 is SEHNR and CDR2 is FQNEAQ (reference sequence). CDR3 nucleotides: TGTGCCAGCAGCCTCGGACAGGGGGCGGGGGAGACCCAGTACTTC. Amino acids: CASSLGQGAGETQYF.

This rearrangement joins TRBV6-5 to TRBJ2-2, with 9 positions matching TRBD1. Germline lookup yields CDR1 MNHEY and CDR2 SVGAGI. The CDR3 has 14 residues. Losses at the gene ends were 6 bases for V and 3 bases for J; bases not matched to a gene: 2. The CDR3, as DNA: TGTGCCAGCAGACGGGACAGGGACACCGGGGAGCTGTTTTTT. This translates into CASRRDRDTGELFF.

V is TRBV27 and J is TRBJ1-4, with TRBD1 identical over 8 bases. The CDR3 is made up of 16 amino acids. The V segment lost 5 bases and the J segment 1 base; nucleotides outside the gene matches: 6. Germline CDR1 and CDR2: MNHEY and SMNVEV (reference sequence). CDR3: CASSPQGVGTNEKLFF. For the CDR3, the DNA is TGTGCCAGCAGTCCACAGGGGGTGGGAACTAATGAAAAACTGTTTTTT. The variable domain in full, with the rest retrieved from reference TRBV27 and TRBJ1-4, is EAQVTQNPRYLITVTGKKLTVTCSQNMNHEYMSWYRQDPGLGLRQIYYSMNVEVTDKGDVPEGYKVSRKEKRNFPLILESPSPNQTSLYFCASSPQGVGTNEKLFFGSGTQLSVL.

This clone was recorded a few times. Other DNA variants within this sample encode the same CDR3. CDR3 nucleotide sequence: TGTGCCTGGAGTGTTGGGACAGGGAACACTGAAGCTTTCTTT. Protein: CAWSVGTGNTEAFF. The chain has TRBV30 and TRBJ1-1, with 8 nucleotides matching TRBD1. V lost 0 bases and J lost 1; bases outside the gene matches: 1. The CDR3 length is 14 residues. The germline CDR1 and CDR2 sequences are GTSNPN and SVGIG (reference sequence).

This rearrangement joins TRBV5-1 to TRBJ2-7; a weak D match, TRBD1 (5 bases). Trimming removed 0 bases from V and 5 bases from J, with 15 bases in between. The CDR3 has 15 amino acids. Germline V gene lookup returns CDR1 SGHRS and CDR2 YFSETQ. CDR3 in amino acids: CASSLVFQGGDEQYF. Written as DNA, the CDR3 is TGCGCCAGCAGCTTGGTTTTTCAGGGTGGCGACGAGCAGTACTTC.

This chain joins TRBV5-6 and TRBJ2-7, with 7 bases fitting TRBD1. The CDR3 is 14 amino acids. The germline V gene has CDR1 SGHDT and CDR2 YYEEEE. After removal of 2 bases from V and 3 bases from J, the junction contained 5 bases not matched to a gene. The DNA for the CDR3 is TGTGCCAGCAGCTTAAAGGACAGGTACTACGAGCAGTACTTC. The encoded protein is CASSLKDRYYEQYF.

To note about this clone: Other DNA sequences in this sample translate to the same CDR3. The V and J genes are TRBV5-1 and TRBJ1-1, with a possible D match to TRBD1 (6 bases). Germline CDR1 and CDR2: SGHRS and YFSETQ. The CDR3 is made up of 13 amino acids. Trimming removed 3 bases from V and 4 bases from J, with 10 bases in between. The CDR3 protein is CASSSDSFTEAFF. As DNA, the CDR3 is TGCGCCAGCAGCTCGGACAGTTTCACTGAAGCTTTCTTT.

The CDR3 region has the DNA TGTGCCAGCAGTTTGGGAGGGTATGTCTCTGAAGCTTTCTTT. This codes for CASSLGGYVSEAFF. This sequence joins TRBV28 and TRBJ1-1, with D unclear. The V and J ends lost 3 bases and 6 bases respectively, with 14 bases between them. The CDR3 is made up of 14 amino acids. Per germline, CDR1 MDHEN and CDR2 SYDVKM. The full variable domain, its missing parts supplied by reference TRBV28 and TRBJ1-1, is DVKVTQSSRYLVKRTGEKVFLECVQDMDHENMFWYRQDPGLGLRLIYFSYDVKMKEKGDIPEGYSVSREKKERFSLILESASTNQTSMYLCASSLGGYVSEAFFGQGTRLTVV.